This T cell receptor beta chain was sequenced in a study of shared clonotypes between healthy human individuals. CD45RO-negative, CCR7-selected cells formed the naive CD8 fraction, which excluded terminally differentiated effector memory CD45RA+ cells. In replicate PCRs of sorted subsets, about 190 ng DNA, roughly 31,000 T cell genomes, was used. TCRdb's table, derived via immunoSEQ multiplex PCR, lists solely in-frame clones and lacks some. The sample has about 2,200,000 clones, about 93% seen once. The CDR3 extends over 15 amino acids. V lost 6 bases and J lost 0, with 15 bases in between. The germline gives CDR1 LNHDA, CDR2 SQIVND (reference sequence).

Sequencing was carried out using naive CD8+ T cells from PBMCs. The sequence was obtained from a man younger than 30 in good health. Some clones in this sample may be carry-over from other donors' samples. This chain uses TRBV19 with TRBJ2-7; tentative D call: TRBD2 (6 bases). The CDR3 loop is CASSPTQDYSYEQYF. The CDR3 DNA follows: TGTGCCAGTAGCCCAACCCAGGACTACTCCTACGAGCAGTACTTC.